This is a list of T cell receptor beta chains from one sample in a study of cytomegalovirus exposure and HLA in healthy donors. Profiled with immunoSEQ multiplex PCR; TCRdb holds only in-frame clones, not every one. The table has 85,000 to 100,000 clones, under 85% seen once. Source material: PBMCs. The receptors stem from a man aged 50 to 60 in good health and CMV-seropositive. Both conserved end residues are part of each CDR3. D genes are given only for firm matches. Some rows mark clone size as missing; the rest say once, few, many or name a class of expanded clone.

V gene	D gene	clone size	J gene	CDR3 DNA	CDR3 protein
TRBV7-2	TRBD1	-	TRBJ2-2	TGTGCCAGCAGCCCGCTACAGGGGGCAGTGAGGACCGGGGAGCTGTTTTTT	CASSPLQGAVRTGELFF
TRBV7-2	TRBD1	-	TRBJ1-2	TGTGCCAGCAGCACCCCGGACAGGGGGGGATATGGCTACACCTTC	CASSTPDRGGYGYTF
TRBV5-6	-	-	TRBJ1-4	TGTGCCAGCACCCTAAGGAGGGCTCTTAATGAAAAACTGTTTTTT	CASTLRRALNEKLFF
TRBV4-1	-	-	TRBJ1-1	TGCGCCAGCAGCCAAGAAAAAGGGGACACGGTAGAAGCTTTCTTT	CASSQEKGDTVEAFF
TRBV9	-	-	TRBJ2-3	TGTGCCAGCAGCGTAGAAGCTCACACAGATACGCAGTATTTT	CASSVEAHTDTQYF
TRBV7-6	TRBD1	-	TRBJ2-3	TGTGCCAGCAGCTTAGTGGGACAGGGCACAGATACGCAGTATTTT	CASSLVGQGTDTQYF
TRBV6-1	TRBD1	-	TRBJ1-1	TGTGCCAGCAGTTCCGACAGGGGTTACACTGAAGCTTTCTTT	CASSSDRGYTEAFF
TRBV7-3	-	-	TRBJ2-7	TGTGCCAGCAGGTCACCGGGTTCCTACGAGCAGTACTTC	CASRSPGSYEQYF
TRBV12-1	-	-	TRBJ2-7	TGTGCCAGCAGCTTTGTAGGGACTAGCGGGGGCTACGAGCAGTACTTC	CASSFVGTSGGYEQYF
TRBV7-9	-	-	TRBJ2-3	TGTGCCAGTGGCCAGGGAACAGATACGCAGTATTTT	CASGQGTDTQYF
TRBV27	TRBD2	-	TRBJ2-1	TGTGCCAGCAGTTTGGAAGGACTAGCGGGCAATGAGCAGTTCTTC	CASSLEGLAGNEQFF
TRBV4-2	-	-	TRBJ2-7	TGTGCCAGCAGCCAAACTAACGAGCAGTACTTC	CASSQTNEQYF
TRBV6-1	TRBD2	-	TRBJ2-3	TGTGCCAGCAGTAGGCAAGCGGGGGGTACAGATACGCAGTATTTT	CASSRQAGGTDTQYF
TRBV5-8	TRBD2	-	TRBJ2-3	TGTGCCAGCAGCAGGGGACTAGCGCTTCCCCCAGATACGCAGTATTTT	CASSRGLALPPDTQYF
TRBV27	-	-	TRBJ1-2	TGTGCCAGCAGTCCACTTGGGGCAAGCGGCTACACCTTC	CASSPLGASGYTF
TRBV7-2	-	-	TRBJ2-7	TGTGCCAGCAGCTTAGGGCGGGGCAATTCCTACGAGCAGTACTTC	CASSLGRGNSYEQYF
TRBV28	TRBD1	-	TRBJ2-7	TGTGCCAGCGCCGCACAGGGGGGATACGAGCAGTACTTC	CASAAQGGYEQYF
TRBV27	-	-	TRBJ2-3	TGTGCCAGCTGTAAACAACAGGGGACTAGCACAGATACGCAGTATTTT	CASCKQQGTSTDTQYF
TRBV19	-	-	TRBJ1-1	TGTGCCAGTAGTACCGGGAGACCTGTTCCATGGGACACTGAAGCTTTCTTT	CASSTGRPVPWDTEAFF
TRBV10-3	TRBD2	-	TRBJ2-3	TGTGCCATCAGCCCCGGGACTAGCCACACAGATACGCAGTATTTT	CAISPGTSHTDTQYF
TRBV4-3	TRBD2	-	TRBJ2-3	TGCGCCAGCAGCCCCGGGGGGGCCACTTCAGATACGCAGTATTTT	CASSPGGATSDTQYF
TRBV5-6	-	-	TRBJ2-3	TGTGCCAGCAGCTTGCCGGGGGGCAGCACAGATACGCAGTATTTT	CASSLPGGSTDTQYF
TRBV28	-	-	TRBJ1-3	TGTGCCAGCAGTTTCTGGGGGGGAGGAAACACCATATATTTT	CASSFWGGGNTIYF
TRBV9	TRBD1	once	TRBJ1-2	TGTGCCAGCAGCGTAGAGCCTGGGACAGGGGGTGAAGCCTATGGCTACACCTTC	CASSVEPGTGGEAYGYTF
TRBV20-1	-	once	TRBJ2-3	TGCAGTGCTCCATCCGATACGCAGTATTTT	CSAPSDTQYF
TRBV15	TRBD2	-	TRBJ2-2	TGTGCCACCAGTAAATTAATAGCGGGGGCCGGGGAGCTGTTTTTT	CATSKLIAGAGELFF
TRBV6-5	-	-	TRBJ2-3	TGTGCCAGCAGTTACTCGAGCGGTTCCACAGATACGCAGTATTTT	CASSYSSGSTDTQYF
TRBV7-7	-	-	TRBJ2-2	TGTGCTAGCAGCCGAACAGGGAAGGAGCTGTTTTTT	CASSRTGKELFF
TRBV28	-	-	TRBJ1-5	TGTGCCAGCAGTTACAGGCTTAATCAGCCCCAGCATTTT	CASSYRLNQPQHF
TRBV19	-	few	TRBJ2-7	TGTGCCAGTAGTATAGGAGGGGGACGTAACTACGAGCAGTACTTC	CASSIGGGRNYEQYF
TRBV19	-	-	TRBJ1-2	TGTGCCAGTAGTATTGGGAGAGACTATGGCTACACCTTC	CASSIGRDYGYTF
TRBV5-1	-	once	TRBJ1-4	TGCGCCAGCAGCACGGCGCAGGGCGCAACTAATGAAAAACTGTTTTTT	CASSTAQGATNEKLFF
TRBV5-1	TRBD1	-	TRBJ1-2	TGCGCCAGCAGCTTGGATCTGGGGGCAGGGGGCTACCCCTTC	CASSLDLGAGGYPF
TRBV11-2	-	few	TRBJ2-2	TGTGCCAGCAGCTTAGTTACATACACCGGGGAGCTGTTTTTT	CASSLVTYTGELFF
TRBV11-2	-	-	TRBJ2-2	TGTGCCAGCAGCGTTCCGCAGGGGCGCCTGTTTTTT	CASSVPQGRLFF
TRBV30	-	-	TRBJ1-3	TGTGCCTGGAGTCCTACAGGGAGGGGAGACACCATATATTTT	CAWSPTGRGDTIYF
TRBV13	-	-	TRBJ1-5	TGTGCCAGCAGCTCCGGACGGGGTCACGGCAATCAGCCCCAGCATTTT	CASSSGRGHGNQPQHF
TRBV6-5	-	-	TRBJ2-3	TGTGCCAGCAGTTACCTTGGACAGCAGGCAGATACGCAGTATTTT	CASSYLGQQADTQYF
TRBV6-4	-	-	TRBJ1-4	TGTGCCAGCAGTGACTCGAAATATACCGACATCGGCCATGAAAAACTGTTTTTT	CASSDSKYTDIGHEKLFF
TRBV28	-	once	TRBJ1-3	TGTGCCAGCAGGCGGGGCATCTCTGGAAACACCATATATTTT	CASRRGISGNTIYF
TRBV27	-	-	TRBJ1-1	TGTGCCAGCAGTTTATCAACCGGGAACACTGAAGCTTTCTTT	CASSLSTGNTEAFF
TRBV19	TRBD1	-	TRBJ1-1	TGTGCCAGTACTCCGGGACAGGGGACGGCTTTCTTT	CASTPGQGTAFF
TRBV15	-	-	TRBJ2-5	TGTGCCACCAGCAGAGTGAACGCGGATCAAGAGACCCAGTACTTC	CATSRVNADQETQYF
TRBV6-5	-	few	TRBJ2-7	TGTGCCAGCGCCACTTCATCAACCTACGAGCAGTACTTC	CASATSSTYEQYF
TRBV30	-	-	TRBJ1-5	TGTGCCTGGAGTGCCGAGGTCAATCAGCCCCAGCATTTT	CAWSAEVNQPQHF
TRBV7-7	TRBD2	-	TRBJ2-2	TGTGCCAGCAGCTCGAGCTATGCGGGGGGGACGGCCGGGGAGCTGTTTTTT	CASSSSYAGGTAGELFF
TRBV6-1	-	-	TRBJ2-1	TGTGCCAGCAGTGATACCGTGGGAGAATGGGGGGATGAGCAGTTCTTC	CASSDTVGEWGDEQFF
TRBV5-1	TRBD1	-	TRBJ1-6	TGCGCCAGCAGCTCGGATAGTGACAGGGGGACCTATAATTCACCCCTCCACTTT	CASSSDSDRGTYNSPLHF
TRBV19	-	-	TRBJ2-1	TGTGCCAGTAGTGCGGCTAGGGGCGGTGAGCAGTTCTTC	CASSAARGGEQFF
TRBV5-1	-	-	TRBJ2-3	TGCGCCAGCAGCCCCAGGCCCCGATCGGATACGCAGTATTTT	CASSPRPRSDTQYF
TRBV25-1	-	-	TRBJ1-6	TGTGCCAGCAGTGAACAGGGGAGATCACCCCTCCACTTT	CASSEQGRSPLHF